These 7 T cell receptor beta chains were sequenced from one sample in a study of blood T cell repertoires in COVID-19 (TCRdb year 2020). The library was obtained by the immunoSEQ multiplex PCR assay. Entries here come from immuneACCESS through TCRdb and include only in-frame sequences with V and J called. Some clones fail to appear in such tables; in the studies checked, an unresolved V gene covers under half of the shortfall, and the cause of the remainder is unknown. The sample table holds 150,000 to 200,000 clones, of which about 91% were seen once. The ten most abundant clones make up approximately 2.1% of the sample. Specimen: PBMCs or T cells enriched from blood (not recorded which). All receptors derive from a middle-aged woman with acute COVID-19.

The chain couples TRBV28 to TRBJ1-2, with TRBD1 identical over 7 bases. The J segment lost 8 bases and the V segment lost 4 bases, leaving 16 bases of the junction unmatched. Germline CDR1 is MDHEN and CDR2 is SYDVKM. This CDR3 has 16 amino acids. The CDR3 DNA is TGTGCCAGCAGTTCGAACAGACAGGGTTGGAATCGGGGCTACACCTTC. Translating it yields CASSSNRQGWNRGYTF.

The chain links TRBV9 to TRBJ2-5; 9 bases fit TRBD2. The CDR3 runs to 16 residues. V lost 3 bases, J lost 2 bases, and 8 bases stayed unmatched. CDR1 and CDR2 from the germline V gene are SGDLS and YYNGEE. The CDR3 loop reads CASSAPLAGGQETQYF. The CDR3 bases are TGTGCCAGCAGCGCGCCACTGGCGGGGGGGCAAGAGACCCAGTACTTC.

This chain uses TRBV27 with TRBJ2-1; 10 bases match TRBD2. With 3 bases clipped from V and 6 bases from J, the junction kept 5 bases outside the gene matches. CDR3 length equals 15 residues. Per the germline V gene, CDR1 is MNHEY and CDR2 is SMNVEV (reference sequence). The CDR3 bases are TGTGCCAGCAGTTTGTGGAGCGGGGGGGGCAATGAGCAGTTCTTC. Translating it yields CASSLWSGGGNEQFF.

The J gene is TRBJ1-5, the V gene TRBV7-9; 8 bases agree with TRBD1. Germline V CDR1 and CDR2: SEHNR, FQNEAQ (reference sequence). The CDR3 is made up of 14 amino acids. Trimming at V came to 11 bases and at J to 5 bases, leaving 11 bases not matched to a gene. This chain's CDR3 is CAPPLTTGDQPQHF. The CDR3 nucleotides read TGTGCCCCCCCTCTAACGACAGGGGATCAGCCCCAGCATTTT.

This clone was seen just once. The rearrangement links TRBV5-1 to TRBJ1-1; a weak D match, TRBD1 (5 bases). V was shortened by 9 bases and J by 2 bases, with 14 bases between the two germline ends. The germline V gene encodes CDR1 SGHRS and CDR2 YFSETQ. The CDR3 is 13 residues long. CDR3: CATQQTDNTEAFF. CDR3 in DNA: TGCGCCACCCAACAGACAGATAACACTGAAGCTTTCTTT.

This chain connects TRBV21-1 to TRBJ2-5; the table's D gene call, TRBD2, was not cross checked with the DNA. TRBV21-1 is flagged as a pseudogene. This CDR3 spans 14 amino acids. CDR3 DNA sequence: TGTGCCAGCAGCAAAAGACGGGTATTCGCGTACCAGTACTTC. The encoded protein is CASSKRRVFAYQYF.

CDR3 coding DNA: TGTGCCAGCAGCTTCCCTAACTCTGGAGGAGACACCATATATTTT. It yields the protein CASSFPNSGGDTIYF. The rearrangement joins TRBV7-9 to TRBJ1-3; D not resolved. Trimming cost V 3 bases and J 8 bases, with 17 bases left between them. This CDR3 is 15 amino acids long. Germline CDR1 is SEHNR and CDR2 is FQNEAQ (reference sequence).